This T cell receptor beta chain is drawn from a study of control samples from healthy donors and cancer patients. This table comes from immunoSEQ multiplex PCR, and its TCRdb copy is limited to in-frame clones, with some not included. Here the sample spans more than 150,000 clones, 90% to 95% being singletons. Deletions cut 5 bases from V and 3 bases from J, with 14 bases between. The CDR3 has 14 residues. The germline V gene encodes CDR1 SNHLY and CDR2 FYNNEI. This TCR derives from a man aged 18 to 29 in good health. The sequencing sample was made of blood. The gene calls are TRBV2 and TRBJ2-7, with TRBD2 as a possible D gene (6 bases). In nucleotides, the CDR3 is TGTGCCAGCAGTCCGGACTACCTACTCTACGAGCAGTACTTC. Its protein product is CASSPDYLLYEQYF. The full variable domain, its missing parts supplied by reference TRBV2 and TRBJ2-7, is EPEVTQTPSHQVTQMGQEVILRCVPISNHLYFYWYRQILGQKVEFLVSFYNNEISEKSEIFDDQFSVERPDGSNFTLKIRSTKLEDSAMYFCASSPDYLLYEQYFGPGTRLTVT.